This record looks at one TCR beta chain sequence and its context. These data belong to a study of blood T cell repertoires in COVID-19. About the research overall: The origin of the acute and convalescent COVID-19 samples was the United States, Italy and Spain. T cells, B-cell-depleted T cells, or PBMCs provided the cDNA or gDNA that served as material.

In the source study's methods: Estimated nucleated cell counts came from reference gene primer amplification. Assay used: immunoSEQ multiplex PCR; TCRdb lists only in-frame clones, some missing. V and J calls and clone size are those listed in that table; D and trimming were worked out from the DNA. The sample records tens of thousands of clones, around 91% being singletons. The V and J ends lost 5 bases and 5 bases, in that order; junction bases with no gene match: 19. Germline V gene sequence: CDR1 KGHDR, CDR2 SFDVKD. The CDR3 is made up of 18 amino acids. Sequenced: peripheral blood. This receptor was obtained from a man in his sixties or seventies with active or convalescent COVID-19. V and J are TRBV24-1 and TRBJ1-1; 7 positions match TRBD1. For the CDR3, the DNA is TGTGCCACCAGTGTCAGCCCGGGGCAGGGGGGAAGAGATACTGAAGCTTTCTTT. It translates to CATSVSPGQGGRDTEAFF.